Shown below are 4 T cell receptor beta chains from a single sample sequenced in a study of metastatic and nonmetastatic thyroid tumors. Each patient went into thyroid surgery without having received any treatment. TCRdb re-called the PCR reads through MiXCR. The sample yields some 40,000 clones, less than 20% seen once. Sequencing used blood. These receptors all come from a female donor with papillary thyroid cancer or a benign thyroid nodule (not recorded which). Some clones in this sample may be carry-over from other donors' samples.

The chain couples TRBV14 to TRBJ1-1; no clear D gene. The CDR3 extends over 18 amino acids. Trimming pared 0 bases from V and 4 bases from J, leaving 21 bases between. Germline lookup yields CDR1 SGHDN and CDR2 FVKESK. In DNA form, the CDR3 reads TGTGCCAGCAGCCAAGATGGGGTAGAGGTTATTTCGGGCACTGAAGCTTTCTTT. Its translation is CASSQDGVEVISGTEAFF.

DNA for the CDR3: TGTGCCAGCAGCTTAGTGCTCAGCGGGGGGGGAAGGGCAGATACGCAGTATTTT. Translation gives CASSLVLSGGGRADTQYF. The chain uses TRBV7-2 and TRBJ2-3, with TRBD2 matching 10 bases. This CDR3 spans 18 amino acids. Germline CDR1 reads SGHTA; CDR2 reads FQGNSA. V shed 1 base, J shed 4 bases, and the junction held 11 bases outside the gene matches. Variable domain in full (rest from reference TRBV7-2 and TRBJ2-3): GAGVSQSPSNKVTEKGKDVELRCDPISGHTALYWYRQSLGQGLEFLIYFQGNSAPDKSGLPSDRFSAERTGGSVSTLTIQRTQQEDSAVYLCASSLVLSGGGRADTQYFGPGTRLTVL.

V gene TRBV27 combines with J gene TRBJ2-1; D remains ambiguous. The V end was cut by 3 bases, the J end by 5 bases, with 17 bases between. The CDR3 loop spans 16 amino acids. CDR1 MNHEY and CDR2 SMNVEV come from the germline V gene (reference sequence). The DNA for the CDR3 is TGTGCCAGCAGTTTTATCTCGGGCGGCTACGACAATGAGCAGTTCTTC. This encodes CASSFISGGYDNEQFF.

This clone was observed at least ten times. Here the CDR3 DNA reads TGTGCCAGCAACTCGGGGAAATACGAGCAGTACTTC. This sequence encodes CASNSGKYEQYF. V and J are TRBV6-1 and TRBJ2-7, with D possibly TRBD2 on 5 matching bases. The CDR3 extends over 12 amino acids. The V gene's germline CDR1 is MNHNS and CDR2 SASEGT. V lost 7 bases to trimming and J lost 4 bases, with 11 bases between them.